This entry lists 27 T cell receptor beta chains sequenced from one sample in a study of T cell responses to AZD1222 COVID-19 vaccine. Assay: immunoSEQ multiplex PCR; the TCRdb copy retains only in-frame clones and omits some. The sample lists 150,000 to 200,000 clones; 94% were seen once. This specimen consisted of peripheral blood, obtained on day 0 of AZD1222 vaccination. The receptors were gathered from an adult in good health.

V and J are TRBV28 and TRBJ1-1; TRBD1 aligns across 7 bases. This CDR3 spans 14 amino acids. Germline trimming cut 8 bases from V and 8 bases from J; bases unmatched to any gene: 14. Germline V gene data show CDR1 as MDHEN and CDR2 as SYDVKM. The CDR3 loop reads CASRPPQGVKEAFF. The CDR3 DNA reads TGTGCCAGCCGCCCGCCGCAGGGGGTGAAGGAAGCTTTCTTT.

This CDR3 reads CASSLLGQWNTEAFF. CDR3 bases: TGTGCCAGCAGCTTATTGGGTCAATGGAACACTGAAGCTTTCTTT. The chain employs TRBV7-9 and TRBJ1-1; no clear D gene. The CDR3 covers 15 residues. V was cut by 2 bases and J by 1 base, with 11 bases left in between. The germline gives CDR1 SEHNR, CDR2 FQNEAQ (reference sequence).

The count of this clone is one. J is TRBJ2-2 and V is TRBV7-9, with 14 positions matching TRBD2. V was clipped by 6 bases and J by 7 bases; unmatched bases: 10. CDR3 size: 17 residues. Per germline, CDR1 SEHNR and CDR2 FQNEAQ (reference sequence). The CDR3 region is CASSPGLAGGQDGELFF. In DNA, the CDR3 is TGTGCCAGCAGTCCCGGACTAGCGGGAGGCCAAGACGGGGAGCTGTTTTTT.

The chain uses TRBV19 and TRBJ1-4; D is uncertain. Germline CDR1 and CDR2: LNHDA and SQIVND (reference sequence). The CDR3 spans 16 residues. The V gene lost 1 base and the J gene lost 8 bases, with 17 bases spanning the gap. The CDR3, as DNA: TGTGCCAGTAGTATAGCCTACCTTGTCCCCGACGAAAAACTGTTTTTT. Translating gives CASSIAYLVPDEKLFF.

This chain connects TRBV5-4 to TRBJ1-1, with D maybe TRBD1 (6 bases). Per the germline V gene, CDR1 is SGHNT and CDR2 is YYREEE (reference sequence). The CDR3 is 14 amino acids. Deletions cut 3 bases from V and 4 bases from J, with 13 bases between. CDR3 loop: CASSSQQGGTEAFF. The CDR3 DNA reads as TGTGCCAGCAGCTCTCAACAGGGCGGCACTGAAGCTTTCTTT.

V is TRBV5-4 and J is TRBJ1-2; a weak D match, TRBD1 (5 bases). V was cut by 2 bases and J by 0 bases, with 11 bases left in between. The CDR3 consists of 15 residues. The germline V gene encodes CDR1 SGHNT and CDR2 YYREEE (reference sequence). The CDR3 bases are TGTGCCAGCAGCTTACCGGGACGACCTAACTATGGCTACACCTTC. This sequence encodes CASSLPGRPNYGYTF.

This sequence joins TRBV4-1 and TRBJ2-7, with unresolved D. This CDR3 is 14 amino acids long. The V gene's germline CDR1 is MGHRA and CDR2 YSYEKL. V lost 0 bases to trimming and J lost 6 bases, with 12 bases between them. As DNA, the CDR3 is TGCGCCAGCAGCCAAGAGCCAGAAGGTAGCGAGCAGTACTTC. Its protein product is CASSQEPEGSEQYF.

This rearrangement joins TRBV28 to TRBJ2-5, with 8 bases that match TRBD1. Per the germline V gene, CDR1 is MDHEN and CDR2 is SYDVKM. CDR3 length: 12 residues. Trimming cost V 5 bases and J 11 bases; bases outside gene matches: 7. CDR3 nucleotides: TGTGCCAGCAGTCCAGATCGACAGGGGCAGTACTTC. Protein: CASSPDRQGQYF.

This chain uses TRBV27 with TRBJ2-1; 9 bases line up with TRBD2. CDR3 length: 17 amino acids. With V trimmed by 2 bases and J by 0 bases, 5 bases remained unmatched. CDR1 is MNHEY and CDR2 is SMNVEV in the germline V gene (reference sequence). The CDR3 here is CASSLRAGGSSYNEQFF. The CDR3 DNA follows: TGTGCCAGCAGTTTAAGAGCGGGAGGCAGCTCCTACAATGAGCAGTTCTTC.

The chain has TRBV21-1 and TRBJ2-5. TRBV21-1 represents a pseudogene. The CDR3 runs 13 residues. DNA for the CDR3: TGTGCCAGCAGCGGAGAGGGGCAAGAGACCCAGTACTTC. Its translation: CASSGEGQETQYF.

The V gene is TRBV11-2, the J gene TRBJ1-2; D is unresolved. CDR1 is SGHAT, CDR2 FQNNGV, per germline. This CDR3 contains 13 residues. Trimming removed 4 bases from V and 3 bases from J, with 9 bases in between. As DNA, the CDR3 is TGTGCCAGCAGCTCACGTCTACACTATGGCTACACCTTC. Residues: CASSSRLHYGYTF.

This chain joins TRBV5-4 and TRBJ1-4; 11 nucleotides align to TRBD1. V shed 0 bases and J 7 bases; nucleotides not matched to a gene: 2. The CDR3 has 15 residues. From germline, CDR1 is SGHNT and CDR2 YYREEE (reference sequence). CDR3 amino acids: CASSLAGTGGEKLFF. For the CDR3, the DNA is TGTGCCAGCAGCTTGGCCGGGACAGGGGGTGAAAAACTGTTTTTT.

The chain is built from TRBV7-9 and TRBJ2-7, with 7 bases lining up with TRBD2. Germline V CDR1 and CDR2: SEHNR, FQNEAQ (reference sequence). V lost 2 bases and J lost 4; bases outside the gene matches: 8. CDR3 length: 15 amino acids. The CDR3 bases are TGTGCCAGCAGCTTAAGCCCTAGCGGTCCATACGAGCAGTACTTC. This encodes CASSLSPSGPYEQYF.

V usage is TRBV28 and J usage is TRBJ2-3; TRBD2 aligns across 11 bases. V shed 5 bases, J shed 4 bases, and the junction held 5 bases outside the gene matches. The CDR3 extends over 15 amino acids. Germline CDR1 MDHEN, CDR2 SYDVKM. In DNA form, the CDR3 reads TGTGCCAGCAGTGTTAGCGGGAGGGCCCCAGATACGCAGTATTTT. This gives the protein CASSVSGRAPDTQYF.

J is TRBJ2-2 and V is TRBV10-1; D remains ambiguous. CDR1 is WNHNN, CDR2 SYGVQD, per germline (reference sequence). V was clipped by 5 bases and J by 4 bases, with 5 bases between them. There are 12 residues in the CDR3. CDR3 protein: CASSSITGELFF. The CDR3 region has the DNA TGCGCCAGCAGTTCGATCACCGGGGAGCTGTTTTTT.

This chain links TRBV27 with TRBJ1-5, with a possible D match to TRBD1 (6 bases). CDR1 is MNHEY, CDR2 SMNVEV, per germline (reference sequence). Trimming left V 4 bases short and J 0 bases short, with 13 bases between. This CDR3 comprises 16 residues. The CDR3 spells CASSSFKTGSNQPQHF. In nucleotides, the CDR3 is TGTGCCAGCAGTTCCTTCAAGACAGGTAGCAATCAGCCCCAGCATTTT.

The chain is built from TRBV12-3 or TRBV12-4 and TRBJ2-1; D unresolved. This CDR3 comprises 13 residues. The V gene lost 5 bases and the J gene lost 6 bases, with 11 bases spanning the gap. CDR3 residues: CASSPPSVNEQFF. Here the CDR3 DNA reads TGTGCCAGCAGTCCCCCGTCCGTCAATGAGCAGTTCTTC.

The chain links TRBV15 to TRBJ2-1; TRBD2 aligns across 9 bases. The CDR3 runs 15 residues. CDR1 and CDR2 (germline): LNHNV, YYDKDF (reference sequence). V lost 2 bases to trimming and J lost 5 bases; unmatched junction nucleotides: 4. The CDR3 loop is CATSRFRLADNEQFF. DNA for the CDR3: TGTGCCACCAGCAGATTTAGACTAGCGGACAATGAGCAGTTCTTC.

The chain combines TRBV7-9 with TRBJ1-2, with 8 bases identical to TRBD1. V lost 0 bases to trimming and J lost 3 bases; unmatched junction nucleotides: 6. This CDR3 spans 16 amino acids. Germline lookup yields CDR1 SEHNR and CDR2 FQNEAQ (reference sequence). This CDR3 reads CASSLATGVSDYGYTF. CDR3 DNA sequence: TGTGCCAGCAGCTTAGCGACAGGGGTTAGCGACTATGGCTACACCTTC.

CDR3 region: CASSGSGGYTF. CDR3 coding DNA: TGCGCCAGCAGCGGAAGTGGAGGCTACACCTTC. This chain links TRBV5-1 with TRBJ1-2; D ambiguous. Germline V gene data show CDR1 as SGHRS and CDR2 as YFSETQ. This CDR3 has 11 amino acids. V was shortened by 4 bases and J by 8 bases, with 9 bases between the two germline ends.

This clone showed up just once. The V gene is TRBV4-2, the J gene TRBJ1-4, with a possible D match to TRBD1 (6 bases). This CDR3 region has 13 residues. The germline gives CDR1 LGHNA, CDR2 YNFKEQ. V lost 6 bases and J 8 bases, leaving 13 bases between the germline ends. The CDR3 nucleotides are TGTGCCAGCAGGACGACAGGTTCGGAAAAACTGTTTTTT. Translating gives CASRTTGSEKLFF.

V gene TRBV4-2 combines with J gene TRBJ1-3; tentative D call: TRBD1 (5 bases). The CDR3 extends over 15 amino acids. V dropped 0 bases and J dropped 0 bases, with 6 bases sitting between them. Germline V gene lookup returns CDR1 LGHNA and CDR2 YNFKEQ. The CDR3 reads CASSQEGVSGNTIYF. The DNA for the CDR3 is TGTGCCAGCAGCCAAGAGGGGGTCTCTGGAAACACCATATATTTT.

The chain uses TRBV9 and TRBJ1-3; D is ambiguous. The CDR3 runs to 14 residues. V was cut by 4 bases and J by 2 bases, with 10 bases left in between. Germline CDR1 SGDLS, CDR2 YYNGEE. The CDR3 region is CASSPHGAGNTIYF. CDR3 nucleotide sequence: TGTGCCAGCAGCCCTCACGGCGCTGGAAACACCATATATTTT. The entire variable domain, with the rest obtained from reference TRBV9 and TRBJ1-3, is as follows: DSGVTQTPKHLITATGQRVTLRCSPRSGDLSVYWYQQSLDQGLQFLIQYYNGEERAKGNILERFSAQQFPDLHSELNLSSLELGDSALYFCASSPHGAGNTIYFGEGSWLTVV.

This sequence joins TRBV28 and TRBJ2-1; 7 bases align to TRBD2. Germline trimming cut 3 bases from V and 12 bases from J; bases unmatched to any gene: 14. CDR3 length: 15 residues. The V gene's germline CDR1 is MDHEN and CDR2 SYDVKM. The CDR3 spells CASSLRRERPRAQFF. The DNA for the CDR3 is TGTGCCAGCAGTTTGAGGCGGGAGAGGCCGAGGGCGCAGTTCTTC. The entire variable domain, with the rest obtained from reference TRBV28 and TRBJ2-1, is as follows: DVKVTQSSRYLVKRTGEKVFLECVQDMDHENMFWYRQDPGLGLRLIYFSYDVKMKEKGDIPEGYSVSREKKERFSLILESASTNQTSMYLCASSLRRERPRAQFFGPGTRLTVL.

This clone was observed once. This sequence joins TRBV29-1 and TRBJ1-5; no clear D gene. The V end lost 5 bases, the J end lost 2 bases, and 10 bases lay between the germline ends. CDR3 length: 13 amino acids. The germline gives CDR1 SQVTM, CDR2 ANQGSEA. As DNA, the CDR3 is TGCAGCGTTATCCCGGGAGGCAATCAGCCCCAGCATTTT. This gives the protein CSVIPGGNQPQHF.

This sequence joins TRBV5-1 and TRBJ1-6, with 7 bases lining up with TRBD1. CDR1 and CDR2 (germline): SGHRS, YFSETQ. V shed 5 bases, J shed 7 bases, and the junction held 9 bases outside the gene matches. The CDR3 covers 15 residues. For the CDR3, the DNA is TGCGCCAGCAGGCTAGGACAGGCGCAAAATTCACCCCTCCACTTT. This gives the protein CASRLGQAQNSPLHF.

CDR3 in DNA: TGTGCCAGCAGGCCCGGGACCCCAAACGGAGAGACCCAGTACTTC. It translates to CASRPGTPNGETQYF. The rearrangement joins TRBV5-4 to TRBJ2-5; possibly TRBD1 or TRBD2 for D (5 bases each). Germline V gene data show CDR1 as SGHNT and CDR2 as YYREEE (reference sequence). Trimming took off 5 bases at V and 4 bases at J, with 18 bases between the two ends. This CDR3 spans 15 amino acids.